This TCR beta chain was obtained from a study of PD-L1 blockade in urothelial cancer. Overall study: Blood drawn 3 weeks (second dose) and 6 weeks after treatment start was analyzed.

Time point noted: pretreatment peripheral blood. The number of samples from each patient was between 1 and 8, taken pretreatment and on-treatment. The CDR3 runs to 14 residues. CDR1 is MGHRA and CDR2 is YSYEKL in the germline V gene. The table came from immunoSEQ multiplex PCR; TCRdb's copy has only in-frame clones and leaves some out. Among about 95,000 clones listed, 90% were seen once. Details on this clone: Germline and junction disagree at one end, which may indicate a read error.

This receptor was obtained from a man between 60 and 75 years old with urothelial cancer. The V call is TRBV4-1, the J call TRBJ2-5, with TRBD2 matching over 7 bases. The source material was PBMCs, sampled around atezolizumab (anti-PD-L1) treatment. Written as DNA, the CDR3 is TGCGCCAGCAGCCGATGGGAGCGGGAAAAGCGGTTGGACTTC. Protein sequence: CASSRWEREKRLDF.